This T cell receptor (beta chain) was captured by sequencing in a study of blood T cell repertoires in COVID-19. Study background: Acute-phase and convalescent COVID-19 samples originated in the United States, Italy and Spain. T cells, B-cell-depleted T cells, or PBMCs supplied cDNA or gDNA.

With V trimmed by 4 bases and J by 0 bases, 5 bases remained unmatched. The CDR3 covers 15 residues. Germline V gene data show CDR1 as MNHNY and CDR2 as SVGAGI (reference sequence). Under the authors' procedure: Estimation of nucleated cell counts relied on the amplification of reference gene primers. Profiling relied on immunoSEQ multiplex PCR, and the TCRdb table lists in-frame clones only, not all of them. The V and J calls and clone size were taken over from that table, and D and trimming were inferred from the DNA. This sample yields fewer than 200,000 clones, of which 84% are seen a single time; approximately 7.7% belongs to the top ten.

The receptor was isolated from a man between 35 and 55 years old who had recovered from COVID-19. The sample comprised peripheral blood. This chain joins TRBV6-6 and TRBJ2-7; the match to TRBD1 covers 8 bases. The CDR3 is CASSSRTGSSYEQYF. The CDR3 coding sequence is TGTGCCAGCAGTTCTCGGACAGGGAGCTCCTACGAGCAGTACTTC.